This TCR beta chain was retrieved from a study of T cell responses to AZD1222 COVID-19 vaccine. Overall study context: The analysis combined second doses at about 4 or about 12 weeks. Overall study findings and caveats: CD4 TCRs linked to vaccination spanned spike, dominating at 160-218 and 743-854. Only a handful of AZD1222 recipients were seropositive at baseline. Donors were chiefly white British, with a greater number of females, and clonal diversity was perhaps underestimated.

This CDR3 region has 17 residues. Looked up from germline, CDR1 is SGDLS and CDR2 is YYNGEE. Between the trimmed V and J ends, which lost 0 bases and 0 bases, there was a span of 12 bases. The data were produced by immunoSEQ multiplex PCR, yet TCRdb's version contains in-frame clones alone and is incomplete. The table includes about 120,000 clones, about 87% detected once. On this clone itself: The antigen is not known.

This specimen was peripheral blood, taken on day 0 of AZD1222 vaccination. This chain uses TRBV9 with TRBJ1-4; no reliable D call. The sequence came from an adult in good health. The CDR3 coding sequence is TGTGCCAGCAGCGTAGCCGGCAGCTTTGCAACTAATGAAAAACTGTTTTTT. Amino acid sequence: CASSVAGSFATNEKLFF. The full variable domain, with the rest looked up from reference TRBV9 and TRBJ1-4, is DSGVTQTPKHLITATGQRVTLRCSPRSGDLSVYWYQQSLDQGLQFLIQYYNGEERAKGNILERFSAQQFPDLHSELNLSSLELGDSALYFCASSVAGSFATNEKLFFGSGTQLSVL.